Each of the 32 T cell receptor beta chains below was sequenced from the same sample in a study of blood T cell dynamics during melanoma immunotherapy. The time point here: week 3, after first cycle of checkpoint inhibitor. The protocol was immunoSEQ multiplex PCR, while the TCRdb copy is restricted to in-frame clones and leaves out a portion. The table lists about 8,400 clones, 75% to 90% of them singletons. Here the sequenced sample was blood, taken from a patient treated with checkpoint blockade. The receptors originated from a human donor with melanoma.

V gene TRBV10-3 combines with J gene TRBJ2-6; 8 bases map to TRBD2. J was trimmed by 4 bases and V by 9 bases; bases with no gene match: 8. This CDR3 region has 15 residues. The germline gives CDR1 ENHRY, CDR2 SYGVKD. The CDR3 bases are TGTGCCATACGAGCGGGAGTGTTAGGGGCCAACGTCCTGACTTTC. Translated: CAIRAGVLGANVLTF.

The V and J genes are TRBV7-3 and TRBJ2-5; 10 nucleotides align to TRBD1. With the DNA end fitting TRBJ2-7 better, the J assignment may be wrong. The CDR3 runs to 15 residues. Germline CDR1 and CDR2: SGHTA and FQGTGA. Written as DNA, the CDR3 is TGTGCCAGCAGATACAGCGGGACAGGGGACTACGAGCAGTACTTC. Its translation is CASRYSGTGDYEQYF.

The chain employs TRBV2 and TRBJ2-7, with D unclear. CDR1 is SNHLY and CDR2 is FYNNEI in the germline V gene. Trimming took off 5 bases at V and 3 bases at J, with 5 bases between the two ends. The CDR3 is made up of 11 amino acids. CDR3 in DNA: TGTGCCAGCAGTTCTTTCTACGAGCAGTACTTC. This sequence encodes CASSSFYEQYF.

The chain employs TRBV6-6 and TRBJ1-1, with D uncertain. The CDR3 length is 15 residues. Trimming removed 6 bases at V and 4 bases at J, with 18 bases between. Germline CDR1 and CDR2: MNHNY and SVGAGI (reference sequence). For the CDR3, the DNA is TGTGCCAGCAGCCAAGATGCTCTGGGGAGCACTGAAGCTTTCTTT. This encodes CASSQDALGSTEAFF.

The chain uses TRBV9 and TRBJ2-7; D gene unclear. CDR3 length: 12 residues. Deletions cut 3 bases from V and 7 bases from J, with 11 bases between. The germline V gene has CDR1 SGDLS and CDR2 YYNGEE. This chain's CDR3 is CASSGLFEEQYF. The CDR3 DNA is TGTGCCAGCAGCGGACTGTTCGAGGAGCAGTACTTC.

This chain uses TRBV15 with TRBJ1-5, with 9 bases matching TRBD1. The CDR3 totals 13 residues. Germline V gives CDR1 LNHNV, CDR2 YYDKDF (reference sequence). With V trimmed by 5 bases and J by 9 bases, 5 bases remained unmatched. CDR3 region: CATSPDRGLPQHF. The DNA for the CDR3 is TGTGCCACCAGCCCGGACAGGGGATTGCCCCAGCATTTT. The variable domain in full, completed from reference TRBV15 and TRBJ1-5, reads DAMVIQNPRYQVTQFGKPVTLSCSQTLNHNVMYWYQQKSSQAPKLLFHYYDKDFNNEADTPDNFQSRRPNTSFCFLDIRSPGLGDTAMYLCATSPDRGLPQHFGDGTRLSIL.

The V call is TRBV28, the J call TRBJ1-5; 7 bases align to TRBD1. The ends lost 4 bases at V and 0 bases at J; junction bases unmatched: 3. This CDR3 comprises 15 residues. Germline V lookup: CDR1 MDHEN, CDR2 SYDVKM. The CDR3 DNA follows: TGTGCCAGCAGTTCCAGGGGGTATAGCAATCAGCCCCAGCATTTT. Translating gives CASSSRGYSNQPQHF.

This chain uses TRBV29-1 with TRBJ1-2; TRBD1 might be the D (6 bases). The CDR3 spans 12 residues. The germline V gene has CDR1 SQVTM and CDR2 ANQGSEA. Trimming shortened V by 5 bases and J by 4 bases, and 11 bases separated the two germline ends. The CDR3 protein is CSVTRGVYGYTF. CDR3 DNA sequence: TGCAGCGTTACAAGGGGGGTCTATGGCTACACCTTC.

The chain combines TRBV7-9 with TRBJ1-3; possibly TRBD1 for D (5 bases). Per germline, CDR1 SEHNR and CDR2 FQNEAQ (reference sequence). V was clipped by 4 bases and J by 0 bases, with 13 bases between them. There are 16 residues in the CDR3. The chain's CDR3 is CASSSDTRSSGNTIYF. CDR3 DNA sequence: TGTGCCAGCAGCTCGGACACCCGGAGCTCTGGAAACACCATATATTTT.

The chain has TRBV7-7 and TRBJ2-5; 8 nucleotides agree with TRBD1. The closer fit of TRBJ2-7 to the DNA end suggests the J call may be wrong. The V gene's germline CDR1 is SSHAT and CDR2 FNYEAQ (reference sequence). The CDR3 runs 14 residues. Here the CDR3 reads CASSLGTGSYEQYF. The CDR3 DNA sequence: TGTGCCAGCAGCTTAGGGACAGGGTCCTACGAGCAGTACTTC.

The chain combines TRBV2 with TRBJ1-5; unclear D gene. V lost 2 bases and J 1 base, leaving 15 bases between the germline ends. The length of the CDR3 is 17 residues. Germline assignment: CDR1 SNHLY and CDR2 FYNNEI. CDR3 sequence: CASSERFVFQSNQPQHF. CDR3 nucleotide sequence: TGTGCCAGCAGTGAACGGTTCGTTTTCCAGAGCAATCAGCCCCAGCATTTT.

This chain connects TRBV7-9 to TRBJ2-5; D remains unclear. The J call is doubtful: the DNA matches TRBJ2-7 better. The V gene's germline CDR1 is SEHNR and CDR2 FQNEAQ (reference sequence). The CDR3 is 11 residues long. CDR3 nucleotide sequence: TGTGCCAGCAGCGATGGCTACGAGCAGTACTTC. Translation: CASSDGYEQYF.

The chain recombines TRBV6-1 with TRBJ2-7; no definite D call. The germline V and J ends were trimmed by 5 bases and 7 bases, with 12 bases remaining between them. Germline CDR1 reads MNHNS; CDR2 reads SASEGT. The CDR3 has 12 amino acids. The CDR3 coding sequence is TGTGCCAGCAGTTCCCCGACTTGGGAGCAGTACTTC. Its translation is CASSSPTWEQYF.

J is TRBJ1-2 and V is TRBV5-4, with TRBD1 matching over 8 bases. CDR1 is SGHNT, CDR2 YYREEE, per germline (reference sequence). This CDR3 comprises 13 residues. The V and J ends lost 4 bases and 7 bases, in that order; junction bases with no gene match: 6. The CDR3 DNA reads TGTGCCAGCAGCGGAGACAGGGGAGGTGGCTACACCTTC. Protein: CASSGDRGGGYTF.

This rearrangement joins TRBV27 to TRBJ2-1; D unclear. The CDR3 length is 13 residues. V was cut by 3 bases and J by 8 bases, with 11 bases left in between. Germline CDR1 and CDR2: MNHEY and SMNVEV (reference sequence). The chain's CDR3 is CASSLGGRYEQFF. The CDR3 DNA reads as TGTGCCAGCAGTTTGGGCGGCCGATATGAGCAGTTCTTC.

V is TRBV21-1 and J is TRBJ1-5. TRBV21-1 is a listed pseudogene. The CDR3 spans 13 residues. The CDR3 nucleotides are TGTGCCAGCAGCAAAGCGCGGCCACAGCCCCAGCATTTT. This codes for CASSKARPQPQHF.

The chain recombines TRBV5-4 with TRBJ2-7; D is uncertain. CDR3 length equals 15 residues. Germline assignment: CDR1 SGHNT and CDR2 YYREEE (reference sequence). V dropped 1 base and J dropped 1 base, with 12 bases sitting between them. CDR3: CASSLWALKSYEQYF. For the CDR3, the DNA is TGTGCCAGCAGCTTGTGGGCCCTCAAATCCTACGAGCAGTACTTC. Full variable domain (outside the CDR3, taken from reference TRBV5-4 and TRBJ2-7): ETGVTQSPTHLIKTRGQQVTLRCSSQSGHNTVSWYQQALGQGPQFIFQYYREEENGRGNFPPRFSGLQFPNYSSELNVNALELDDSALYLCASSLWALKSYEQYFGPGTRLTVT.

This chain uses TRBV15 with TRBJ2-7; no clear D. CDR1 is LNHNV and CDR2 is YYDKDF in the germline V gene (reference sequence). Trimming pared 0 bases from V and 6 bases from J, leaving 12 bases between. This CDR3 region has 14 residues. The CDR3 DNA is TGTGCCACCAGCAGAGACAAACTTCCGGGCGAGCAGTACTTC. Its protein is CATSRDKLPGEQYF.

The chain uses TRBV7-4 and TRBJ2-7, with D hard to call. V lost 2 bases and J lost 6, with 20 bases in between. The CDR3 loop spans 16 amino acids. From germline, CDR1 is SGHVT and CDR2 SQSDAQ. The CDR3 is CASSLIRASSGCEQYF. CDR3 sequence (DNA): TGTGCCAGCAGCTTAATTAGGGCATCTTCTGGGTGCGAGCAGTACTTC. The full variable domain, with the rest looked up from reference TRBV7-4 and TRBJ2-7, is GAGVSQSPRYKVAKRGRDVALRCDSISGHVTLYWYRQTLGQGSEVLTYSQSDAQRDKSGRPSGRFSAERPERSVSTLKIQRTEQGDSAVYLCASSLIRASSGCEQYFGPGTRLTVT.

This rearrangement joins TRBV7-9 to TRBJ1-4; D gene unclear. Germline V gene lookup returns CDR1 SEHNR and CDR2 FQNEAQ (reference sequence). The CDR3 length is 15 residues. V shed 4 bases and J shed 0 bases, with 9 bases lying between them. CDR3: CASSSQRATNEKLFF. Here the CDR3 DNA reads TGTGCCAGCAGCTCTCAGCGTGCAACTAATGAAAAACTGTTTTTT.

The chain carries TRBV6-5 and TRBJ1-5; D unresolved. Germline V gene data show CDR1 as MNHEY and CDR2 as SVGAGI. The CDR3 covers 15 residues. V lost 0 bases to trimming and J lost 6 bases, with 12 bases between them. CDR3 sequence: CASSYSIGLGQPQHF. The DNA of the CDR3 is TGTGCCAGCAGTTACTCGATCGGTTTGGGTCAGCCCCAGCATTTT.

This chain connects TRBV4-2 to TRBJ1-3; no definite D call. V was cut by 0 bases and J by 2 bases, with 11 bases left in between. The CDR3 length is 16 residues. Germline V gives CDR1 LGHNA, CDR2 YNFKEQ. For the CDR3, the DNA is TGTGCCAGCAGCCAAGATCCGGGGAGGACTGGAAACACCATATATTTT. Translated, it gives CASSQDPGRTGNTIYF.

This clone has a single count. V usage is TRBV20-1 and J usage is TRBJ1-6; 9 bases fit TRBD1. Germline CDR1 DFQATT, CDR2 SNEGSKA (reference sequence). The CDR3 runs to 11 residues. The V and J ends lost 6 bases and 9 bases, in that order; junction bases with no gene match: 0. Here the CDR3 DNA reads TGCAGTGCGGACAGGGGTTCACCCCTCCACTTT. This translates into CSADRGSPLHF.

The chain combines TRBV5-1 with TRBJ1-2, with TRBD1 as a possible D gene (5 bases). Trimming removed 6 bases from V and 4 bases from J, with 22 bases in between. Germline CDR1 reads SGHRS; CDR2 reads YFSETQ. The CDR3 runs to 16 residues. The CDR3 region has the DNA TGCGCCAGCAACCCAGGTCGCTCCTCAAGGGGCTATGGCTACACCTTC. Protein product: CASNPGRSSRGYGYTF.

V usage is TRBV5-4 and J usage is TRBJ2-3, with D maybe TRBD2 (6 bases). Trimming left V 2 bases short and J 4 bases short, with 11 bases between. This CDR3 comprises 14 residues. Germline CDR1 is SGHNT and CDR2 is YYREEE (reference sequence). In DNA form, the CDR3 reads TGTGCCAGCAGCTTCACCGGGAGTGCAGATACGCAGTATTTT. As protein: CASSFTGSADTQYF.

This clone came up a few times. The chain combines TRBV29-1 with TRBJ1-2, with 8 bases aligning to TRBD1. CDR1 and CDR2 (germline): SQVTM, ANQGSEA. J gave up 7 bases and V 4 bases, and 11 bases lay outside the gene matches. The CDR3 extends over 14 amino acids. CDR3 sequence: CSVGPRTGSFGYTF. The CDR3 DNA reads as TGCAGCGTTGGACCTCGGACAGGGTCCTTTGGCTACACCTTC.

The J gene is TRBJ1-3, the V gene TRBV15, with D unclear. The germline V gene has CDR1 LNHNV and CDR2 YYDKDF (reference sequence). There are 12 residues in the CDR3. The V end was cut by 0 bases, the J end by 5 bases, with 2 bases between. The CDR3 loop reads CATSRDRNTIYF. Written as DNA, the CDR3 is TGTGCCACCAGCAGAGATAGAAACACCATATATTTT.

The genes are TRBV27 and TRBJ2-2; 12 bases map to TRBD1. V dropped 8 bases and J dropped 3; count of bases not matched to a gene: 16. There are 19 residues in the CDR3. The germline CDR1 and CDR2 sequences are MNHEY and SMNVEV (reference sequence). This chain's CDR3 is CASSTRDRGRPWDTGELFF. The DNA of the CDR3 is TGTGCCAGCTCTACCAGGGACAGGGGGCGCCCCTGGGACACCGGGGAGCTGTTTTTT.

The chain uses TRBV5-5 and TRBJ1-2; D gene uncertain. This CDR3 region has 14 residues. Germline assignment: CDR1 SGHKS and CDR2 YYEKEE (reference sequence). The V gene lost 1 base and the J gene lost 1 base, with 8 bases spanning the gap. The CDR3 sequence: CASSLRRSNYGYTF. The CDR3, as DNA: TGTGCCAGCAGCTTGCGGCGGAGTAACTATGGCTACACCTTC.

The rearrangement joins TRBV7-9 to TRBJ1-5; maybe TRBD1 (5 bases). The V and J ends lost 6 bases and 6 bases respectively, with 15 bases between them. The germline V gene has CDR1 SEHNR and CDR2 FQNEAQ (reference sequence). The CDR3 runs 14 residues. CDR3 sequence: CASSGDAGGQPQHF. CDR3 in DNA: TGTGCCAGCAGTGGGGACGCAGGAGGTCAGCCCCAGCATTTT.

The DNA for the CDR3 is TGTGCCAGCTCACCCTACGGCTCCTACGAGCAGTACTTC. Translation: CASSPYGSYEQYF. The rearrangement uses TRBV18 and TRBJ2-5, with D unclear. The J call may be incorrect, as the DNA end agrees better with TRBJ2-7. Per the germline V gene, CDR1 is KGHSH and CDR2 is LQKENI. This CDR3 contains 13 residues.

V and J are TRBV27 and TRBJ1-6; possibly TRBD1 for D (5 bases). There are 18 residues in the CDR3. Per the germline V gene, CDR1 is MNHEY and CDR2 is SMNVEV (reference sequence). Trimming shortened V by 5 bases and J by 7 bases, and 24 bases separated the two germline ends. This chain's CDR3 is CASSPAGLGTGGNSPLHF. The DNA of the CDR3 is TGTGCCAGCAGTCCCGCAGGTTTGGGGACGGGGGGAAATTCACCCCTCCACTTT.